This T cell receptor beta chain was captured in a study of CD8+CD57+ T cells in acquired aplastic anemia. Study-level information: Each DNA sample taken from sorted CD4+ and CD8+ cells came to about 3.2 ug on average. General study points: It was found that more than 25 CD8+ CDR3 sequences were shared between patients and controls.

Selection for sequencing was limited to patients who had shown CD8+CD57+ cell expansion by flow cytometry. On this clonotype itself: Its antigen is still unknown.

Trimming removed 3 bases from V and 7 bases from J, with 11 bases in between. Germline loops: CDR1 SGHDT, CDR2 YYEEEE. The CDR3 totals 13 residues. Genomic DNA templated the TCR beta VDJ and CDR3 profiling. TCRdb reprocessed the reads with MiXCR, giving one entry per CDR3 protein. The table lists some 150,000 distinct CDR3 sequences, roughly 49% of them singletons. The sequence derives from a human donor with aplastic anemia. Sequencing was done on a sample of sorted CD4+, CD8+, or CD8+CD57+ T cells (not recorded which) from PBMCs. The chain is built from TRBV5-6 and TRBJ1-5; the D gene is possibly TRBD1 (6 bases). The CDR3, as DNA: TGTGCCAGCAGCTCTGGACAGTACCAGCCCCAGCATTTT. Amino acid sequence: CASSSGQYQPQHF.